A selection of T cell receptor beta chains follows, all from one sample in a study of cytomegalovirus exposure and HLA in healthy donors. Repertoires were generated with immunoSEQ multiplex PCR, while TCRdb's copy carries only in-frame clones and drops some. This sample has under 130,000 clones, with roughly 70% found just once. Sequenced input: PBMCs. All receptors derive from a man in his forties in good health and CMV-seropositive. CDR3s include the opening cysteine and the closing phenylalanine or tryptophan. A D gene is named only where the DNA matches it firmly. Clone size is given for some rows only: seen once, a few or many times, or a class if the clone is expanded.

>-|TRBJ1-5|-|14|TRBV7-2
TGTGCCAGCAGCTTCCAAGTCGGGAATCAGCCCCAGCATTTT
CASSFQVGNQPQHF
>-|TRBJ2-7|TRBD1|12|TRBV6-4
TGTGCCGGGGGGACAGGGGTCTACGAGCAGTACTTC
CAGGTGVYEQYF
>-|TRBJ1-4|TRBD1|14|TRBV28
TGTGCCAGCAGCCCGGGACAGGGGAATGAAAAACTGTTTTTT
CASSPGQGNEKLFF
>-|TRBJ1-4|-|16|TRBV10-3
TGTGCCATCAGTGAGTCTAGTGAACCTCCCCTTGAAAAACTGTTTTTT
CAISESSEPPLEKLFF
>-|TRBJ2-7|TRBD2|17|TRBV13
TGTGCCAGCAGCTCGCGGACTAGCGGGAGAGGCACCTACGAGCAGTACTTC
CASSSRTSGRGTYEQYF
>-|TRBJ2-3|TRBD2|15|TRBV9
TGTGCCAGCACCGTGATAGCGGGAGAGGCAGATACGCAGTATTTT
CASTVIAGEADTQYF
>-|TRBJ1-1|-|16|TRBV7-2
TGTGCCAGCAGCTCCCGAACCAGAGCGTTGGGCACTGAAGCTTTCTTT
CASSSRTRALGTEAFF
>once|TRBJ1-1|TRBD1|14|TRBV30
TGTGCCTGGAGTGTAGGGGGCGCGGGCACTGAAGCTTTCTTT
CAWSVGGAGTEAFF
>-|TRBJ1-5|TRBD1|16|TRBV30
TGTGCCTGGAGTGTACAGGGGATTTATAGCAATCAGCCCCAGCATTTT
CAWSVQGIYSNQPQHF
>few|TRBJ2-1|-|18|TRBV4-1
TGCGCCAGCAGCCAAGCCCCTATGCGAGTATCTCTCGGCAATGAGCAGTTCTTC
CASSQAPMRVSLGNEQFF
>few|TRBJ2-1|TRBD2|16|TRBV11-2
TGTGCCAGCAGCCCCCCCCGGGAGGCCCTTTACAATGAGCAGTTCTTC
CASSPPREALYNEQFF
>once|TRBJ1-1|-|11|TRBV30
TGTGCCTGGAGTTCCACCGGGGAAGCTTTCTTT
CAWSSTGEAFF
>-|TRBJ2-2|-|16|TRBV6-4
TGTGCCAGCAGTGATTCTAAGGACTCGAACACCGGGGAGCTGTTTTTT
CASSDSKDSNTGELFF